The 23 T cell receptor beta chains in this list originate from one sample, sequenced in a study of shared clonotypes between healthy human individuals. Positively selected for CCR7, the CD45RO-negative cells used as naive CD8 cells excluded terminally differentiated effector memory CD45RA+ cells. The protocol was immunoSEQ multiplex PCR, while the TCRdb copy is restricted to in-frame clones and leaves out a portion. The sample consists of some 2,000,000 clones, approximately 94% of them appearing once. Sequencing was done on a sample of naive CD8+ T cells sorted from blood. The receptor set was obtained from a young man in good health.

The chain has TRBV5-5 and TRBJ2-7; TRBD1 matches 9 bases. The CDR3 loop spans 15 amino acids. V gave up 7 bases and J gave up 1 base; unmatched junction bases: 9. Looked up from germline, CDR1 is SGHKS and CDR2 is YYEKEE (reference sequence). The CDR3 sequence: CASQADRGSSYEQYF. The CDR3, as DNA: TGTGCCAGCCAGGCCGACAGGGGGTCTTCCTACGAGCAGTACTTC. Filled out from reference TRBV5-5 and TRBJ2-7, the complete variable domain reads DAGVTQSPTHLIKTRGQQVTLRCSPISGHKSVSWYQQVLGQGPQFIFQYYEKEERGRGNFPDRFSARQFPNYSSELNVNALLLGDSALYLCASQADRGSSYEQYFGPGTRLTVT.

This rearrangement joins TRBV9 to TRBJ2-7; 10 nucleotides align to TRBD1. Germline V gene lookup returns CDR1 SGDLS and CDR2 YYNGEE. The V segment lost 4 bases and the J segment 3 bases; nucleotides outside the gene matches: 7. CDR3 length: 15 residues. The CDR3 nucleotides read TGTGCCAGCAGCCTCGCCGGGACAGGGGACTACGAGCAGTACTTC. Its protein product is CASSLAGTGDYEQYF.

The V gene is TRBV29-1, the J gene TRBJ1-2; no clear D. With 4 bases removed from V and 7 bases from J, the gap between germline ends came to 10 bases. Per germline, CDR1 SQVTM and CDR2 ANQGSEA. The CDR3 spans 11 residues. CDR3 sequence reads: CSVVGSSGYTF. The CDR3 region has the DNA TGCAGCGTTGTGGGATCCTCTGGCTACACCTTC.

CDR3 sequence reads: CAISEPPRIEQYF. The CDR3 DNA sequence: TGTGCCATCAGTGAGCCCCCTCGTATCGAGCAGTACTTC. V gene TRBV10-3 combines with J gene TRBJ2-7; no clear D. The germline gives CDR1 ENHRY, CDR2 SYGVKD. The ends were cut back, 2 bases at V and 6 bases at J, with 11 bases in the middle. The CDR3 is 13 amino acids.

The count of this clone is one. The chain joins TRBV7-9 to TRBJ2-3; D is undetermined. The ends were cut back, 5 bases at V and 5 bases at J, with 8 bases in the middle. This CDR3 comprises 12 residues. Per germline, CDR1 SEHNR and CDR2 FQNEAQ (reference sequence). Here the CDR3 reads CASSVNGDTQYF. The CDR3 nucleotides read TGTGCCAGCAGCGTCAACGGAGATACGCAGTATTTT.

Regarding this clone: The sample has other DNA sequences that encode this CDR3 too. The chain couples TRBV5-4 to TRBJ2-7; 8 bases line up with TRBD2. This CDR3 has 14 amino acids. Losses at the gene ends were 0 bases for V and 4 bases for J; bases not matched to a gene: 3. Germline CDR1 is SGHNT and CDR2 is YYREEE (reference sequence). CDR3 protein: CASSLAGGGYEQYF. CDR3 sequence (DNA): TGTGCCAGCAGCTTGGCCGGGGGGGGTTACGAGCAGTACTTC.

The gene calls are TRBV6-1 and TRBJ1-1, with 7 positions matching TRBD1. This CDR3 has 13 amino acids. The V segment lost 3 bases and the J segment 5 bases; nucleotides outside the gene matches: 3. Looked up from germline, CDR1 is MNHNS and CDR2 is SASEGT. Here the CDR3 DNA reads TGTGCCAGCAGTGATGCCAGGGGGACTGAAGCTTTCTTT. Protein: CASSDARGTEAFF.

The gene calls are TRBV29-1 and TRBJ2-3, with a tentative D call TRBD2 (7 bases). The CDR3 contains 15 residues. Trimming removed 7 bases at V and 3 bases at J, with 20 bases between. Germline V gene sequence: CDR1 SQVTM, CDR2 ANQGSEA. CDR3 region: CSAPIGGGRTDTQYF. CDR3 DNA sequence: TGCAGCGCCCCCATAGGGGGAGGGAGGACAGATACGCAGTATTTT.

The chain employs TRBV7-9 and TRBJ1-5; D is uncertain. V lost 8 bases and J lost 2, with 13 bases in between. The CDR3 has 14 residues. From germline, CDR1 is SEHNR and CDR2 FQNEAQ (reference sequence). CDR3 sequence: CASQSSSGNQPQHF. The CDR3 DNA reads TGTGCCAGCCAAAGTTCCTCGGGCAATCAGCCCCAGCATTTT.

This sequence joins TRBV7-9 and TRBJ2-7, with 9 bases that match TRBD2. From germline, CDR1 is SEHNR and CDR2 FQNEAQ (reference sequence). CDR3 length: 15 amino acids. The J segment lost 4 bases and the V segment lost 5 bases, leaving 9 bases of the junction unmatched. The DNA for the CDR3 is TGTGCCAGCAGCGACGGCAGCGGGGGGTCTTACGAGCAGTACTTC. Residues: CASSDGSGGSYEQYF. The complete variable domain, with remaining parts taken from reference TRBV7-9 and TRBJ2-7, reads DTGVSQNPRHKITKRGQNVTFRCDPISEHNRLYWYRQTLGQGPEFLTYFQNEAQLEKSRLLSDRFSAERPKGSFSTLEIQRTEQGDSAMYLCASSDGSGGSYEQYFGPGTRLTVT.

The chain couples TRBV5-1 to TRBJ1-4; D is possibly TRBD1 (6 bases). The CDR3 sequence is 15 residues long. V lost 0 bases to trimming and J lost 6 bases, with 12 bases between them. In germline, CDR1 is SGHRS, CDR2 YFSETQ. CDR3 bases: TGCGCCAGCAGCTTGGAGACAGGTGGAGATGAAAAACTGTTTTTT. Amino acids: CASSLETGGDEKLFF.

The V gene is TRBV4-3, the J gene TRBJ2-7; D is perhaps TRBD1 or TRBD2 (5 bases each). V lost 0 bases and J 3 bases, leaving 12 bases between the germline ends. Germline V CDR1 and CDR2: LGHNA, YSLEER. This CDR3 contains 15 residues. The CDR3 sequence is CASSQDGGTGYEQYF. In DNA form, the CDR3 reads TGCGCCAGCAGCCAAGATGGGGGTACAGGCTACGAGCAGTACTTC.

This clone was recorded only once. This chain links TRBV6-5 with TRBJ2-1; 7 bases align to TRBD1. This CDR3 region has 15 residues. Germline trimming cut 0 bases from V and 3 bases from J; bases unmatched to any gene: 2. Germline CDR1 and CDR2: MNHEY and SVGAGI. CDR3 amino acids: CASSYSTGYYNEQFF. The DNA for the CDR3 is TGTGCCAGCAGTTACTCGACAGGGTACTACAATGAGCAGTTCTTC.

The chain has TRBV9 and TRBJ1-5; TRBD1 matches at 11 bases. The germline gives CDR1 SGDLS, CDR2 YYNGEE. CDR3 length: 14 residues. V shed 7 bases, J shed 3 bases, and the junction held 3 bases outside the gene matches. CDR3 sequence reads: CASGQGANNQPQHF. The CDR3 coding sequence is TGTGCCAGCGGACAGGGGGCCAACAATCAGCCCCAGCATTTT.

CDR3 region: CASNLAGGDNEQFF. In DNA, the CDR3 is TGTGCCAGCAATCTAGCGGGGGGGGACAATGAGCAGTTCTTC. V usage is TRBV28 and J usage is TRBJ2-1; 12 positions agree with TRBD2. V was clipped by 7 bases and J by 5 bases; unmatched bases: 3. There are 14 residues in the CDR3. The germline CDR1 and CDR2 sequences are MDHEN and SYDVKM. Based on the CDR3 plus reference TRBV28 and TRBJ2-1, the full variable domain is DVKVTQSSRYLVKRTGEKVFLECVQDMDHENMFWYRQDPGLGLRLIYFSYDVKMKEKGDIPEGYSVSREKKERFSLILESASTNQTSMYLCASNLAGGDNEQFFGPGTRLTVL.

This chain joins TRBV7-2 and TRBJ2-4; 11 bases are shared with TRBD2. Germline V CDR1 and CDR2: SGHTA, FQGNSA. The J segment lost 8 bases and the V segment lost 5 bases, leaving 8 bases of the junction unmatched. This CDR3 has 15 residues. CDR3 nucleotides: TGTGCCAGCAGCCCGGTAGCGGGAGGGGGGGACATTCAGTACTTC. The encoded protein is CASSPVAGGGDIQYF.

The V and J genes are TRBV30 and TRBJ2-3; 13 bases agree with TRBD2. The CDR3 contains 16 residues. Trimming at V came to 3 bases and at J to 4 bases, leaving 7 bases not matched to a gene. Germline V CDR1 and CDR2: GTSNPN, SVGIG (reference sequence). The CDR3 nucleotides are TGTGCCTGGAGCCTCCTAGGACTAGCGGGAGCAGATACGCAGTATTTT. Amino acids: CAWSLLGLAGADTQYF.

The chain combines TRBV5-1 with TRBJ2-7, with 9 bases aligning to TRBD1. The CDR3 length is 14 residues. V shed 6 bases and J 5 bases; nucleotides not matched to a gene: 9. In germline, CDR1 is SGHRS, CDR2 YFSETQ. CDR3 in DNA: TGCGCCAGCAACTTAGGACAGGGGAGGAACGAGCAGTACTTC. Translated: CASNLGQGRNEQYF.

The chain carries TRBV6-5 and TRBJ2-7; TRBD2 matches 8 bases. The CDR3 is 14 amino acids. Trimming cost V 2 bases and J 6 bases; bases outside gene matches: 6. Germline CDR1 and CDR2: MNHEY and SVGAGI. CDR3 nucleotides: TGTGCCAGCAGTTACGGCCCGGGGGGGCTCGAGCAGTACTTC. Amino acids: CASSYGPGGLEQYF.

The chain uses TRBV30 and TRBJ2-2; possibly TRBD1 for D (6 bases). The CDR3 length is 15 residues. The ends were cut back, 0 bases at V and 0 bases at J, with 8 bases in the middle. The V gene's germline CDR1 is GTSNPN and CDR2 SVGIG (reference sequence). CDR3 bases: TGTGCCTGGAGTGTTACAGGGTCGAACACCGGGGAGCTGTTTTTT. It codes for CAWSVTGSNTGELFF.

This chain uses TRBV18 with TRBJ1-4; D possibly corresponds to TRBD1 (5 bases). Germline CDR1 KGHSH, CDR2 LQKENI. The V end was cut by 4 bases, the J end by 8 bases, with 17 bases between. This CDR3 region has 15 residues. The chain's CDR3 is CASSLPQGGGEKLFF. The CDR3 region has the DNA TGTGCCAGCTCACTTCCTCAGGGTGGAGGCGAAAAACTGTTTTTT.

The rearrangement links TRBV18 to TRBJ1-1; weak D call: TRBD1 (5 bases). This CDR3 is built from 14 residues. V was shortened by 3 bases and J by 2 bases, with 10 bases between the two germline ends. Germline V gives CDR1 KGHSH, CDR2 LQKENI. For the CDR3, the DNA is TGTGCCAGCTCACCGTTGACAGAAAACACTGAAGCTTTCTTT. Residues: CASSPLTENTEAFF.

This rearrangement joins TRBV6-1 to TRBJ1-3, with unresolved D. Germline V CDR1 and CDR2: MNHNS, SASEGT. The V gene lost 6 bases and the J gene lost 0 bases, with 12 bases spanning the gap. The CDR3 spans 15 residues. As DNA, the CDR3 is TGTGCCAGCAGGAGGGATCGTAACTCTGGAAACACCATATATTTT. It translates to CASRRDRNSGNTIYF.